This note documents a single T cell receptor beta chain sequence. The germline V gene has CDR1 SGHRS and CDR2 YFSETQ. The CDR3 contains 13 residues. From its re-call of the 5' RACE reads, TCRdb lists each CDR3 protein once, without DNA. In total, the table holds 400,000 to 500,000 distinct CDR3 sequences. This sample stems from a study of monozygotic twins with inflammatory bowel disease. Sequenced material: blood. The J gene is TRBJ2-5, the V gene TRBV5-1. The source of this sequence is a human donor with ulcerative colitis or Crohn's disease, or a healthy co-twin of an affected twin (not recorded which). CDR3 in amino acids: CASSWFEGETQYF.